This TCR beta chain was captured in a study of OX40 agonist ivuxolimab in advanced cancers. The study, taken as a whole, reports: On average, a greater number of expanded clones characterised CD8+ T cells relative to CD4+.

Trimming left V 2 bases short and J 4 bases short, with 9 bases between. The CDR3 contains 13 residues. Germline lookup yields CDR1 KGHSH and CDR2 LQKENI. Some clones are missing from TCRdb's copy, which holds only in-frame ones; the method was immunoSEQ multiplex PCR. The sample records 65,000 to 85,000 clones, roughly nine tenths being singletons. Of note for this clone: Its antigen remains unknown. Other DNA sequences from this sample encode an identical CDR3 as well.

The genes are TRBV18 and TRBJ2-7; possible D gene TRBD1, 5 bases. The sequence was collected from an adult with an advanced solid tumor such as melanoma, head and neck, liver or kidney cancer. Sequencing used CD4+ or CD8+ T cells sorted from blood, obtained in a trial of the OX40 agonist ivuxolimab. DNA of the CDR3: TGTGCCAGCTCACCAGGGGCAAATTACGAGCAGTACTTC. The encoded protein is CASSPGANYEQYF.